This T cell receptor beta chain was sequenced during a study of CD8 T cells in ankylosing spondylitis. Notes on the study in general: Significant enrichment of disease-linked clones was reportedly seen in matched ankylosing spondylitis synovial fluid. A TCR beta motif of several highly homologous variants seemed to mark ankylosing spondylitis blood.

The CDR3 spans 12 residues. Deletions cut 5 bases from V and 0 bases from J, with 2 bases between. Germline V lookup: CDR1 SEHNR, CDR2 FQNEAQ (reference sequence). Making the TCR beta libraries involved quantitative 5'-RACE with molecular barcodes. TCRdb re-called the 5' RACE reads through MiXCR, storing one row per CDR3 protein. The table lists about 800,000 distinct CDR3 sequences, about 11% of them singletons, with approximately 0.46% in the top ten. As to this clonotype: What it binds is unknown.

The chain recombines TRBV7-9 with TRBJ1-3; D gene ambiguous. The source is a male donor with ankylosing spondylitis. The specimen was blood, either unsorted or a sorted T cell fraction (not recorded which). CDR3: CASSISGNTIYF. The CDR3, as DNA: TGTGCCAGCAGCATCTCTGGAAACACCATATATTTT.